This T cell receptor beta chain derives from a study of cytotoxic CD8 clonotypes in ibrutinib-treated CLL. General observations from the study: Lymph node repertoires were not studied, and sampling times were unmatched.

TCRdb's copy holds only in-frame clones and misses some; the assay was immunoSEQ multiplex PCR. The sample has more than 60,000 clones, 83% seen once. Around 1.9 micrograms of genomic DNA, which was extracted from cryopreserved PBMCs, served as the material used for the TCR beta libraries. As for this clone: Its antigen is not identified.

The sequencing used PBMCs, collected after 24 months of ibrutinib treatment. The TCR originated in a human donor with chronic lymphocytic leukemia.

CDR3 coding DNA: TGTGCCAGCACCCCGGGCCTCGGGCAGCCCCAGCATTTT. Translation gives CASTPGLGQPQHF. This chain links TRBV6-5 with TRBJ1-5; D gene uncertain. V lost 7 bases and J 7 bases, leaving 14 bases between the germline ends. This CDR3 contains 13 residues. From germline, CDR1 is MNHEY and CDR2 SVGAGI.